The TCR beta chain under discussion was sequenced for a study of blood T cells in healthy people across ages. Study conclusions and caveats: Diversity was higher, and naive CD4+ cells more numerous, in long-lived donors than in aged donors. Per million T cells, TCR beta diversity dropped roughly linearly as age increased. Estimated diversity, derived from one million T cells, was regarded as an underestimate.

With each sample, at least 5 micrograms of total RNA were extracted. A second PCR of 7 to 11 cycles used a sample-barcoded 5' primer and a J-beta primer mix. TCRdb re-called the 5' RACE reads through MiXCR, storing one row per CDR3 protein. Among some 1.4 million distinct CDR3 sequences listed, about 43% were seen once. Trimming shortened V by 5 bases and J by 6 bases, and 17 bases separated the two germline ends. The germline gives CDR1 LGHDT, CDR2 YNNKEL (reference sequence). There are 15 residues in the CDR3. This clonotype has just a few counts. Its antigen is currently unknown. The receptor was derived from a woman aged 18-29 years in good health. The rearrangement joins TRBV3-1 to TRBJ2-1, with unresolved D. Sequencing was carried out using blood. The CDR3, as DNA: TGTGCCAGCAGCTCCCGGGCCGGCTATGGCAATGAGCAGTTCTTC. Amino acid sequence: CASSSRAGYGNEQFF.